A selection of T cell receptor beta chains follows, all from one sample in a study of blood T cells in healthy people across ages. TCRdb reprocessed the 5' RACE reads with MiXCR, giving one entry per CDR3 protein. Altogether roughly 500,000 distinct CDR3 sequences are present, about 24% being singletons, with the ten largest covering 8.7%. Another study also made use of these data, one on T cells of mothers and their children.

The sample taken for sequencing was blood. The receptors were sampled from a boy aged 10-17 years in good health. The CDR3 runs from the conserved cysteine through the conserved F or W. Fields, in order: CDR3 protein, CDR3 DNA, V gene, clone size, D gene, J gene. The D gene is left open where the match is weak. Where a row states a size, it is once, few, many or the class of an expanded clone; other rows omit it.

CDR3 protein: CASSVEGDTDTQYF
CDR3 DNA: TGTGCCAGCAGCGTAGAGGGGGACACAGATACGCAGTATTTT
V gene: TRBV9
clone size: NA
D gene: NA
J gene: TRBJ2-3

CDR3 protein: CASRSVQSSGANVLTF
CDR3 DNA: TGTGCCAGCAGGTCCGTACAGAGCTCTGGGGCCAACGTCCTGACTTTC
V gene: TRBV7-2
clone size: few
D gene: NA
J gene: TRBJ2-6

CDR3 protein: CASSLGRREVDTQYF
CDR3 DNA: TGTGCCAGCAGCTTAGGGCGGCGGGAGGTAGATACGCAGTATTTT
V gene: TRBV7-2
clone size: few
D gene: TRBD2
J gene: TRBJ2-3

CDR3 protein: CASSLLSGGRPDTQYF
CDR3 DNA: TGTGCCAGCAGCTTACTCAGCGGGGGGAGGCCAGATACGCAGTATTTT
V gene: TRBV7-6
clone size: once
D gene: TRBD2
J gene: TRBJ2-3

CDR3 protein: CASSLSVAGTDTQYF
CDR3 DNA: TGCGCCAGCAGCTTGTCGGTAGCGGGAACAGATACGCAGTATTTT
V gene: TRBV5-1
clone size: NA
D gene: TRBD2
J gene: TRBJ2-3

CDR3 protein: CASSFGTSQETQYF
CDR3 DNA: TGCGCCAGCAGCTTTGGGACCTCCCAAGAGACCCAGTACTTC
V gene: TRBV5-1
clone size: few
D gene: NA
J gene: TRBJ2-5

CDR3 protein: CASSLNDGSNQPQHF
CDR3 DNA: TGCGCCAGCAGCTTGAACGACGGTAGCAATCAGCCCCAGCATTTT
V gene: TRBV5-1
clone size: few
D gene: NA
J gene: TRBJ1-5

CDR3 protein: CSAGQVPGTNVLTF
CDR3 DNA: TGCAGTGCCGGACAGGTCCCTGGGACCAACGTCCTGACTTTC
V gene: TRBV20-1
clone size: few
D gene: TRBD1
J gene: TRBJ2-6

CDR3 protein: CASCVQGLYNEKLFF
CDR3 DNA: TGCGCCAGCTGCGTACAGGGACTTTATAATGAAAAACTGTTTTTT
V gene: TRBV5-1
clone size: few
D gene: NA
J gene: TRBJ1-4

CDR3 protein: CASSLGVAANEQFF
CDR3 DNA: TGCGCCAGCAGCTTGGGGGTAGCGGCTAATGAGCAGTTCTTC
V gene: TRBV5-1
clone size: few
D gene: NA
J gene: TRBJ2-1

CDR3 protein: CASSFLGGGNTEAFF
CDR3 DNA: TGCGCCAGCAGCTTCCTAGGAGGGGGAAACACTGAAGCTTTCTTT
V gene: TRBV5-1
clone size: few
D gene: NA
J gene: TRBJ1-1

CDR3 protein: CASSIDRDTEAFF
CDR3 DNA: TGTGCCAGCAGCATCGACAGGGACACTGAAGCTTTCTTT
V gene: TRBV9
clone size: NA
D gene: TRBD1
J gene: TRBJ1-1

CDR3 protein: CASSEQRFNTEAFF
CDR3 DNA: TGTGCCAGCAGTGAACAGAGATTTAACACTGAAGCTTTCTTT
V gene: TRBV2
clone size: few
D gene: NA
J gene: TRBJ1-1

CDR3 protein: CATAPLALNIQYF
CDR3 DNA: TGTGCCACGGCCCCATTGGCGCTAAACATTCAGTACTTC
V gene: TRBV27
clone size: few
D gene: NA
J gene: TRBJ2-4

CDR3 protein: CASSQLDYEQYF
CDR3 DNA: TGTGCCAGCAGCCAACTAGACTACGAGCAGTACTTC
V gene: TRBV6-2/TRBV6-3
clone size: many
D gene: NA
J gene: TRBJ2-7

CDR3 protein: CASSSSRGSQGDGEKLFF
CDR3 DNA: TGTGCCAGCAGCAGCAGCCGGGGGTCGCAGGGGGATGGTGAAAAACTGTTTTTT
V gene: TRBV5-5
clone size: few
D gene: TRBD1
J gene: TRBJ1-4

CDR3 protein: CASTTGQGNTEAFF
CDR3 DNA: TGCGCCAGCACAACGGGACAGGGGAACACTGAAGCTTTCTTT
V gene: TRBV4-3
clone size: NA
D gene: TRBD1
J gene: TRBJ1-1

CDR3 protein: CSSGGDRTGELFF
CDR3 DNA: TGCAGTAGTGGTGGGGATAGGACCGGGGAGCTGTTTTTT
V gene: TRBV20-1
clone size: NA
D gene: NA
J gene: TRBJ2-2

CDR3 protein: CASSSGIYEQYF
CDR3 DNA: TGTGCCAGCAGTTCGGGGATCTACGAGCAGTACTTC
V gene: TRBV27
clone size: many
D gene: NA
J gene: TRBJ2-7

CDR3 protein: CASSLEVGAFF
CDR3 DNA: TGTGCCAGCAGCTTAGAAGTGGGGGCTTTCTTT
V gene: TRBV7-9
clone size: NA
D gene: NA
J gene: TRBJ1-1

CDR3 protein: CASSPSPRTSTTNEKLFF
CDR3 DNA: TGTGCCAGCAGCCCAAGTCCCCGGACATCAACAACTAATGAAAAACTGTTTTTT
V gene: TRBV7-2
clone size: few
D gene: NA
J gene: TRBJ1-4

CDR3 protein: CASSLSSGTRREQYF
CDR3 DNA: TGTGCCAGCAGCTTATCATCCGGGACTAGGCGCGAGCAGTACTTC
V gene: TRBV7-2
clone size: many
D gene: TRBD2
J gene: TRBJ2-7

CDR3 protein: CSARVRTPLETQYF
CDR3 DNA: TGCAGTGCTAGGGTGCGGACCCCCCTAGAGACCCAGTACTTC
V gene: TRBV20-1
clone size: few
D gene: NA
J gene: TRBJ2-5

CDR3 protein: CASSLSLIASGETDTQYF
CDR3 DNA: TGTGCCAGCAGCTTGTCCCTCATAGCTAGCGGAGAAACAGATACGCAGTATTTT
V gene: TRBV5-5
clone size: few
D gene: TRBD2
J gene: TRBJ2-3

CDR3 protein: CASSPTGRPNEKLFF
CDR3 DNA: TGTGCCAGCAGTCCCACAGGGCGGCCTAATGAAAAACTGTTTTTT
V gene: TRBV27
clone size: NA
D gene: NA
J gene: TRBJ1-4

CDR3 protein: CASSLVVWGEDKDTQYF
CDR3 DNA: TGTGCCAGCAGCTTAGTCGTGTGGGGGGAGGATAAAGATACGCAGTATTTT
V gene: TRBV11-2
clone size: NA
D gene: NA
J gene: TRBJ2-3

CDR3 protein: CASSGQGRGYTF
CDR3 DNA: TGTGCCAGCAGCGGACAGGGACGGGGCTACACCTTC
V gene: TRBV7-9
clone size: NA
D gene: TRBD1
J gene: TRBJ1-2

CDR3 protein: CASSLVLGVADTQYF
CDR3 DNA: TGTGCCAGCAGCTTAGTGTTGGGGGTCGCAGATACGCAGTATTTT
V gene: TRBV7-2
clone size: NA
D gene: NA
J gene: TRBJ2-3

CDR3 protein: CSARDTIGQRMYEQYF
CDR3 DNA: TGCAGTGCTAGGGACACAATCGGACAGAGAATGTACGAGCAGTACTTC
V gene: TRBV20-1
clone size: NA
D gene: NA
J gene: TRBJ2-7

CDR3 protein: CASLGGTDTQYF
CDR3 DNA: TGTGCCAGCTTGGGGGGCACAGATACGCAGTATTTT
V gene: TRBV11-2
clone size: NA
D gene: NA
J gene: TRBJ2-3

CDR3 protein: CASNQRLAGDQETQYF
CDR3 DNA: TGCGCCAGCAACCAACGATTAGCGGGGGACCAAGAGACCCAGTACTTC
V gene: TRBV4-1
clone size: few
D gene: TRBD2
J gene: TRBJ2-5

CDR3 protein: CASRDGGEETLYF
CDR3 DNA: TGTGCCAGCCGTGATGGGGGGGAAGAGACCCTGTACTTC
V gene: TRBV6-5
clone size: NA
D gene: TRBD2
J gene: TRBJ2-5

CDR3 protein: CASSPLGDRGLETQYF
CDR3 DNA: TGTGCCAGCAGCCCTCTGGGGGACAGGGGGCTGGAGACCCAGTACTTC
V gene: TRBV7-3
clone size: few
D gene: TRBD1
J gene: TRBJ2-5

CDR3 protein: CATSQGRAASNEQFF
CDR3 DNA: TGTGCCACCAGTCAGGGGAGGGCCGCGTCGAATGAGCAGTTCTTC
V gene: TRBV24-1
clone size: few
D gene: NA
J gene: TRBJ2-1

CDR3 protein: CASSQDLGVGGGVVEPFF
CDR3 DNA: TGCGCCAGCAGCCAAGATCTGGGGGTCGGAGGGGGGGTAGTGGAGCCGTTTTTT
V gene: TRBV4-3
clone size: few
D gene: NA
J gene: TRBJ2-2

CDR3 protein: CASSQGRSIGLYEQYF
CDR3 DNA: TGTGCCAGCAGCCAAGGCCGAAGTATCGGGCTCTACGAGCAGTACTTC
V gene: TRBV4-2
clone size: few
D gene: NA
J gene: TRBJ2-7

CDR3 protein: CSVEQGEGIQYF
CDR3 DNA: TGCAGCGTTGAACAGGGCGAGGGCATTCAGTACTTC
V gene: TRBV29-1
clone size: few
D gene: NA
J gene: TRBJ2-4

CDR3 protein: CASSHTLSDGLALEETQYF
CDR3 DNA: TGCGCCAGCAGCCACACACTTTCCGATGGACTAGCCTTAGAAGAGACCCAGTACTTC
V gene: TRBV5-1
clone size: NA
D gene: TRBD2
J gene: TRBJ2-5

CDR3 protein: CASSVLRQTNYGFTF
CDR3 DNA: TGTGCCAGCAGCGTACTTCGGCAGACTAACTATGGCTTCACCTTC
V gene: TRBV7-9
clone size: NA
D gene: NA
J gene: TRBJ1-2

CDR3 protein: CASSLEGYGYTF
CDR3 DNA: TGTGCCAGCAGTTTAGAAGGGTACGGCTACACCTTC
V gene: TRBV5-1
clone size: many
D gene: NA
J gene: TRBJ1-2

CDR3 protein: CASSRPDRPTYEQYF
CDR3 DNA: TGTGCCAGCAGCCGCCCGGACAGGCCCACCTACGAGCAGTACTTC
V gene: TRBV7-9
clone size: few
D gene: TRBD1
J gene: TRBJ2-7

CDR3 protein: CASMLTSGTEAFF
CDR3 DNA: TGTGCCAGCATGCTCACCTCGGGGACTGAAGCTTTCTTT
V gene: TRBV6-5
clone size: few
D gene: NA
J gene: TRBJ1-1

CDR3 protein: CASSVATDYEQYF
CDR3 DNA: TGTGCCAGCAGCGTTGCGACAGACTACGAGCAGTACTTC
V gene: TRBV9
clone size: NA
D gene: NA
J gene: TRBJ2-7

CDR3 protein: CASSPHRGSSTDTQYF
CDR3 DNA: TGTGCCAGCAGCCCCCACAGGGGGTCTAGCACAGATACGCAGTATTTT
V gene: TRBV7-3
clone size: NA
D gene: TRBD1
J gene: TRBJ2-3

CDR3 protein: CASSLGQGQDSYEQYF
CDR3 DNA: TGTGCCAGCAGTTTGGGACAGGGGCAGGACTCCTACGAGCAGTACTTC
V gene: TRBV28
clone size: many
D gene: TRBD1
J gene: TRBJ2-7